This T cell receptor beta chain was retrieved from a study of T cells after yellow fever vaccination. As concerns this clonotype: Its antigen is still unknown.

The CDR3 is made up of 11 amino acids. Trimming shortened V by 3 bases and J by 11 bases, and 13 bases separated the two germline ends. Germline CDR1 DFQATT, CDR2 SNEGSKA (reference sequence). Regarding the study as a whole: By day 5 rather than day 15, the secondary response had peaked, though it was weaker. FACS-sorted repertoires could contain abundant clonotypes contaminating from the bulk population. Primary-vaccination clones mostly resurfaced post-booster (96% CD4, roughly 90% CD8).

Universal primer sites and UMIs were introduced during 5'RACE template-switching synthesis of TCR cDNA. TCRdb re-called the 5' RACE reads through MiXCR, storing one row per CDR3 protein. The sample lists a few hundred thousand distinct CDR3 sequences, around 10% occurring once. The sequenced sample was PBMCs, obtained on the day of the first yellow fever vaccination. This sequence was found in a man between 18 and 35 years old who received the YFV17D yellow fever vaccine. The V call is TRBV20-1, the J call TRBJ1-1; D perhaps matches TRBD1 (5 bases). CDR3 nucleotides: TGCAGTGCTAGCGGTCCGGGGGAGGCTTTCTTT. It yields the protein CSASGPGEAFF.